The 22 T cell receptor beta chains listed next were all sequenced from one sample in a study of blood T cell repertoires in COVID-19. The table came from immunoSEQ multiplex PCR; TCRdb's copy has only in-frame clones and leaves some out. The sample includes approximately 200,000 clones, about 80% seen only once; the top ten take 2.3%. The sequencing sample was made of peripheral blood. The receptors here all came from a woman aged 60 to 75 with acute or convalescent COVID-19.

V and J are TRBV5-1 and TRBJ1-1; possibly TRBD1 for D (5 bases). This CDR3 has 16 amino acids. The ends were cut back, 0 bases at V and 0 bases at J, with 12 bases in the middle. Germline CDR1 and CDR2: SGHRS and YFSETQ. The DNA of the CDR3 is TGCGCCAGCAGCTTGGCCTCTTGGGGCATGAACACTGAAGCTTTCTTT. It yields the protein CASSLASWGMNTEAFF.

This clone has more than one count but fewer than ten. The CDR3 bases are TGTGCCAGCAGCTTGGGGGCGGGGGCACTCAGCCACGAGCAGTACTTC. This translates into CASSLGAGALSHEQYF. The V gene is TRBV5-6, the J gene TRBJ2-7; the D gene is possibly TRBD2 (7 bases). CDR3 length: 16 amino acids. The ends were cut back, 0 bases at V and 5 bases at J, with 18 bases in the middle. Looked up from germline, CDR1 is SGHDT and CDR2 is YYEEEE. Together with reference TRBV5-6 and TRBJ2-7, the CDR3 gives the full variable domain: DAGVTQSPTHLIKTRGQQVTLRCSPKSGHDTVSWYQQALGQGPQFIFQYYEEEERQRGNFPDRFSGHQFPNYSSELNVNALLLGDSALYLCASSLGAGALSHEQYFGPGTRLTVT.

V and J are TRBV6-5 and TRBJ2-3; D is possibly TRBD1 (6 bases). The CDR3 totals 15 residues. Trimming removed 7 bases at V and 1 base at J, with 15 bases between. Per germline, CDR1 MNHEY and CDR2 SVGAGI. The CDR3 is CASKATGSGTDTQYF. DNA for the CDR3: TGTGCCAGCAAAGCAACAGGGTCGGGCACAGATACGCAGTATTTT.

The genes are TRBV6-5 and TRBJ1-1; no definite D call. CDR1 MNHEY and CDR2 SVGAGI come from the germline V gene. The CDR3 length is 13 residues. Deletions cut 2 bases from V and 1 base from J, with 5 bases between. In nucleotides, the CDR3 is TGTGCCAGCAGTTACACACGGAACACTGAAGCTTTCTTT. Translated: CASSYTRNTEAFF.

The chain has TRBV15 and TRBJ2-2; D is uncertain. CDR3 size: 13 residues. The V gene lost 3 bases and the J gene lost 3 bases, with 5 bases spanning the gap. Looked up from germline, CDR1 is LNHNV and CDR2 is YYDKDF (reference sequence). The DNA for the CDR3 is TGTGCCACCAGCAGTCAGGACACCGGGGAGCTGTTTTTT. Encoded protein: CATSSQDTGELFF.

The chain couples TRBV18 to TRBJ2-5, with D perhaps matching TRBD1 (6 bases). V dropped 4 bases and J dropped 5 bases, with 14 bases sitting between them. The CDR3 covers 14 residues. Germline assignment: CDR1 KGHSH and CDR2 LQKENI. DNA of the CDR3: TGTGCCAGCTCACACGGGACACCAGCCGAGACCCAGTACTTC. This codes for CASSHGTPAETQYF. Looking up the rest from reference TRBV18 and TRBJ2-5 gives the full variable domain: NAGVMQNPRHLVRRRGQEARLRCSPMKGHSHVYWYRQLPEEGLKFMVYLQKENIIDESGMPKERFSAEFPKEGPSILRIQQVVRGDSAAYFCASSHGTPAETQYFGPGTRLLVL.

The chain has TRBV19 and TRBJ2-3; 7 bases fit TRBD2. Unmatched junction bases numbered 7, after V lost 9 bases and J lost 4 bases. Germline-derived CDR1 and CDR2 are LNHDA and SQIVND (reference sequence). The CDR3 runs to 13 residues. The DNA for the CDR3 is TGTGCCAGCAAAGGGAGGGGCCCAGATACGCAGTATTTT. It translates to CASKGRGPDTQYF.

The chain links TRBV6-6 to TRBJ2-7, with 10 bases aligning to TRBD2. The CDR3 has 16 residues. Germline V CDR1 and CDR2: MNHNY, SVGAGI (reference sequence). Losses at the gene ends were 5 bases for V and 4 bases for J; bases not matched to a gene: 11. The CDR3 sequence is CASSPTRGSGGYEQYF. The DNA for the CDR3 is TGTGCCAGCAGTCCTACCCGGGGTAGCGGGGGGTACGAGCAGTACTTC.

The rearrangement joins TRBV29-1 to TRBJ1-1; D not certain. The germline V and J ends were trimmed by 1 base and 7 bases, with 16 bases remaining between them. Germline V gene sequence: CDR1 SQVTM, CDR2 ANQGSEA. This CDR3 has 14 amino acids. The CDR3 nucleotides read TGCAGCGTTGAAGTGGAGGCGCGGAGCCGTGAAGCTTTCTTT. This codes for CSVEVEARSREAFF.

This chain links TRBV7-8 with TRBJ2-3, with D perhaps TRBD2 (6 bases). V shed 4 bases and J shed 1 base, with 12 bases lying between them. The CDR3 runs 15 residues. Germline assignment: CDR1 SGHVS and CDR2 FQNEAQ. CDR3 sequence reads: CASSSRVAGTDTQYF. CDR3 nucleotide sequence: TGTGCCAGCAGCTCTAGAGTAGCGGGCACAGATACGCAGTATTTT.

The rearrangement uses TRBV25-1 and TRBJ2-7, with TRBD1 matching over 7 bases. CDR1 is MGHDK and CDR2 is SYGVNS in the germline V gene. This CDR3 comprises 15 residues. J was trimmed by 7 bases and V by 7 bases; bases with no gene match: 16. CDR3 bases: TGTGCCAGCACATCCACCGGGACAGCCTTTCGGGAGCAGTACTTC. Its translation is CASTSTGTAFREQYF.

The genes are TRBV11-2 and TRBJ2-5; TRBD2 aligns across 15 bases. Germline V CDR1 and CDR2: SGHAT, FQNNGV. CDR3 size: 18 residues. The J segment lost 2 bases and the V segment lost 5 bases, leaving 9 bases of the junction unmatched. CDR3 region: CASSPVGLAGGGQETQYF. The CDR3 region has the DNA TGTGCCAGCAGCCCCGTCGGACTAGCGGGGGGGGGACAAGAGACCCAGTACTTC.

The chain joins TRBV7-2 to TRBJ2-7, with 7 bases identical to TRBD2. V lost 6 bases and J lost 6; bases outside the gene matches: 8. In germline, CDR1 is SGHTA, CDR2 FQGNSA. The CDR3 length is 13 residues. The CDR3 is CASRAGLVGEQYF. As DNA, the CDR3 is TGTGCCAGCAGGGCTGGACTAGTGGGCGAGCAGTACTTC.

The chain recombines TRBV10-3 with TRBJ2-2; 12 positions match TRBD2. Trimming cost V 2 bases and J 7 bases; bases outside gene matches: 5. The CDR3 loop spans 16 amino acids. Per the germline V gene, CDR1 is ENHRY and CDR2 is SYGVKD. Here the CDR3 reads CAISEGLAGSDGELFF. The CDR3 nucleotides are TGTGCCATCAGTGAGGGACTAGCGGGGTCGGACGGGGAGCTGTTTTTT.

The rearrangement links TRBV7-9 to TRBJ1-5; 8 nucleotides match TRBD1. In germline, CDR1 is SEHNR, CDR2 FQNEAQ (reference sequence). Trimming cost V 5 bases and J 6 bases; bases outside gene matches: 9. The CDR3 totals 15 residues. CDR3 sequence reads: CASSTDRVDRQPQHF. The CDR3 DNA reads as TGTGCCAGCAGCACGGACAGGGTGGATCGTCAGCCCCAGCATTTT.

This chain uses TRBV30 with TRBJ1-3, with 7 nucleotides matching TRBD1. This CDR3 contains 13 residues. The germline gives CDR1 GTSNPN, CDR2 SVGIG (reference sequence). Unmatched junction bases numbered 5, after V lost 1 base and J lost 8 bases. CDR3 residues: CAWSGTGVHTIYF. Written as DNA, the CDR3 is TGTGCCTGGAGTGGTACAGGGGTACACACCATATATTTT. Full variable domain (rest looked up from reference TRBV30 and TRBJ1-3): SQTIHQWPATLVQPVGSPLSLECTVEGTSNPNLYWYRQAAGRGLQLLFYSVGIGQISSEVPQNLSASRPQDRQFILSSKKLLLSDSGFYLCAWSGTGVHTIYFGEGSWLTVV.

V usage is TRBV19 and J usage is TRBJ2-6, with 8 bases fitting TRBD2. Germline CDR1 and CDR2: LNHDA and SQIVND (reference sequence). CDR3 length: 16 amino acids. V gave up 1 base and J gave up 2 bases; unmatched junction bases: 1. CDR3 in DNA: TGTGCCAGTAGTATAGCGGGGGGGCCTGGGGCCAACGTCCTGACTTTC. Translation gives CASSIAGGPGANVLTF. Using reference TRBV19 and TRBJ2-6 for the parts outside the CDR3, the full variable domain is DGGITQSPKYLFRKEGQNVTLSCEQNLNHDAMYWYRQDPGQGLRLIYYSQIVNDFQKGDIAEGYSVSREKKESFPLTVTSAQKNPTAFYLCASSIAGGPGANVLTFGAGSRLTVL.

This rearrangement joins TRBV6-1 to TRBJ1-1; D might be TRBD1 (6 bases). Trimming pared 3 bases from V and 3 bases from J, leaving 8 bases between. The CDR3 runs to 13 residues. Germline-derived CDR1 and CDR2 are MNHNS and SASEGT. The CDR3: CASSDAGDTEAFF. The CDR3 nucleotides are TGTGCCAGCAGTGATGCAGGGGACACTGAAGCTTTCTTT.

The V call is TRBV14, the J call TRBJ1-6; a possible D gene is TRBD1 (5 bases). CDR1 and CDR2 (germline): SGHDN, FVKESK. The V end lost 0 bases, the J end lost 2 bases, and 8 bases lay between the germline ends. The CDR3 consists of 16 residues. This CDR3 reads CASSQDSGAYNSPLHF. In DNA, the CDR3 is TGTGCCAGCAGCCAAGACTCGGGGGCCTATAATTCACCCCTCCACTTT.

J is TRBJ1-1 and V is TRBV7-8, with D possibly being TRBD1 (6 bases). CDR3 size: 14 residues. The V end lost 0 bases, the J end lost 11 bases, and 16 bases lay between the germline ends. Germline lookup yields CDR1 SGHVS and CDR2 FQNEAQ. The CDR3 coding sequence is TGTGCCAGCAGCTTAGCCCGGACAGCCGACGGGGCTTTCTTT. Translating it yields CASSLARTADGAFF.

The chain combines TRBV7-2 with TRBJ2-6; a weak D match, TRBD1 (5 bases). With 4 bases removed from V and 0 bases from J, the gap between germline ends came to 10 bases. Per the germline V gene, CDR1 is SGHTA and CDR2 is FQGNSA. The CDR3 totals 16 residues. The CDR3 coding sequence is TGTGCCAGCAGCTCAACAGGATACTCTGGGGCCAACGTCCTGACTTTC. Protein sequence: CASSSTGYSGANVLTF. The variable domain in full, completed from reference TRBV7-2 and TRBJ2-6, reads GAGVSQSPSNKVTEKGKDVELRCDPISGHTALYWYRQSLGQGLEFLIYFQGNSAPDKSGLPSDRFSAERTGGSVSTLTIQRTQQEDSAVYLCASSSTGYSGANVLTFGAGSRLTVL.

The genes are TRBV18 and TRBJ1-3; D unresolved. The ends were cut back, 6 bases at V and 0 bases at J, with 9 bases in the middle. Germline CDR1 and CDR2: KGHSH and LQKENI. This CDR3 contains 14 residues. The CDR3 is CASSQTVSGNTIYF. The CDR3 region has the DNA TGTGCCAGCTCGCAAACAGTCTCTGGAAACACCATATATTTT.